These 29 T cell receptor beta chains were all obtained from the same sample, sequenced in a study of blood T cell repertoires in COVID-19. Measured with immunoSEQ multiplex PCR; TCRdb has only the in-frame clones, and not every one. The sample shows under 250,000 clones, 86% of them seen only once. Sequencing was performed on peripheral blood. The receptors shown here come from a woman aged 80 or older with COVID-19, enrolled during active disease.

The chain combines TRBV10-2 with TRBJ2-4; D remains ambiguous. V was cut by 3 bases and J by 4 bases, with 13 bases left in between. The CDR3 contains 15 residues. Germline CDR1 reads WSHSY; CDR2 reads SAAADI. The CDR3 sequence: CASSDSSGSKNIQYF. CDR3 coding DNA: TGCGCCAGCAGTGATAGTTCCGGGTCTAAAAACATTCAGTACTTC.

The chain combines TRBV2 with TRBJ2-2; D not resolved. This CDR3 is 14 amino acids long. Germline-derived CDR1 and CDR2 are SNHLY and FYNNEI. V was cut by 2 bases and J by 6 bases, with 10 bases left in between. CDR3 nucleotide sequence: TGTGCCAGCAGTGAACGGCCCCAGGCCGGGGAGCTGTTTTTT. Protein product: CASSERPQAGELFF.

The chain has TRBV7-9 and TRBJ2-3; D is perhaps TRBD2 (7 bases). V dropped 5 bases and J dropped 0 bases, with 18 bases sitting between them. Germline loops: CDR1 SEHNR, CDR2 FQNEAQ (reference sequence). This CDR3 comprises 17 residues. The CDR3 DNA reads TGTGCCAGCAGCACCGGTAGGGGGGGCCCTAGCACAGATACGCAGTATTTT. It is translated as CASSTGRGGPSTDTQYF.

This rearrangement joins TRBV27 to TRBJ2-3, with 7 bases that match TRBD2. CDR1 is MNHEY and CDR2 is SMNVEV in the germline V gene (reference sequence). CDR3 length equals 18 residues. The V gene end was trimmed by 4 bases and the J gene end by 1 base; junction bases not matched to a gene: 14. Here the CDR3 DNA reads TGTGCCAGCAGTTCAACACACCCCTTACGGGGGGGCACAGATACGCAGTATTTT. It codes for CASSSTHPLRGGTDTQYF.

This chain uses TRBV10-1 with TRBJ2-2, with 7 bases lining up with TRBD2. Germline CDR1 WNHNN, CDR2 SYGVQD (reference sequence). The CDR3 runs 13 residues. The V and J ends lost 8 bases and 5 bases, in that order; junction bases with no gene match: 5. The CDR3 loop reads CASLSGGTGELFF. The CDR3 bases are TGCGCCAGCCTTTCGGGGGGTACCGGGGAGCTGTTTTTT.

The chain has TRBV4-2 and TRBJ2-3; TRBD2 aligns across 7 bases. V shed 5 bases, J shed 1 base, and the junction held 3 bases outside the gene matches. The CDR3 has 14 residues. Germline values: CDR1 LGHNA, CDR2 YNFKEQ. The CDR3 DNA sequence: TGTGCCAGCAGCGAGGGAGGGGGCACAGATACGCAGTATTTT. It codes for CASSEGGGTDTQYF.

The rearrangement links TRBV27 to TRBJ2-7; TRBD2 is a possible D gene (5 bases). Germline CDR1 MNHEY, CDR2 SMNVEV (reference sequence). The CDR3 totals 13 residues. V was trimmed by 3 bases and J by 7 bases, leaving 13 bases between them. This CDR3 is CASSLPLGGEQYF. The CDR3, as DNA: TGTGCCAGCAGTTTGCCGCTGGGCGGGGAGCAGTACTTC.

The V call is TRBV7-2, the J call TRBJ2-1, with 9 bases fitting TRBD1. Germline CDR1 is SGHTA and CDR2 is FQGNSA. The trim removed 3 bases at V and 3 bases at J, leaving 3 bases unmatched. CDR3 size: 15 residues. CDR3 in DNA: TGTGCCAGCAGCTTGGGGACAGGGATCTACAATGAGCAGTTCTTC. Translating it yields CASSLGTGIYNEQFF. The variable domain in full, completed from reference TRBV7-2 and TRBJ2-1, reads GAGVSQSPSNKVTEKGKDVELRCDPISGHTALYWYRQSLGQGLEFLIYFQGNSAPDKSGLPSDRFSAERTGGSVSTLTIQRTQQEDSAVYLCASSLGTGIYNEQFFGPGTRLTVL.

The V call is TRBV6-5, the J call TRBJ1-1; D remains ambiguous. CDR1 and CDR2 (germline): MNHEY, SVGAGI. V was shortened by 0 bases and J by 11 bases, with 16 bases between the two germline ends. CDR3 length equals 14 residues. The CDR3 sequence: CASSYSSNTRHAFF. The CDR3 bases are TGTGCCAGCAGTTACTCCTCGAATACCAGACACGCTTTCTTT.

This clone appeared once. V usage is TRBV30 and J usage is TRBJ1-1; D unclear. Germline values: CDR1 GTSNPN, CDR2 SVGIG (reference sequence). This CDR3 comprises 13 residues. Trimming cost V 1 base and J 2 bases, with 8 bases left between them. CDR3 sequence reads: CAWSAQVNTEAFF. The CDR3 bases are TGTGCCTGGAGTGCTCAGGTTAACACTGAAGCTTTCTTT.

The chain combines TRBV4-2 with TRBJ2-3; 7 nucleotides align to TRBD2. Trimming at V came to 0 bases and at J to 6 bases, leaving 6 bases not matched to a gene. Germline V gene data show CDR1 as LGHNA and CDR2 as YNFKEQ. The length of the CDR3 is 15 residues. CDR3 amino acids: CASSQDLAGGDTQYF. The CDR3, as DNA: TGTGCCAGCAGCCAAGATCTGGCCGGGGGGGATACGCAGTATTTT.

The rearrangement links TRBV12-3 or TRBV12-4 to TRBJ1-5, with no clear D. CDR3 length: 13 amino acids. V was cut by 6 bases and J by 4 bases, with 10 bases left in between. CDR3 protein: CASRFSENQPQHF. CDR3 bases: TGTGCCAGCAGGTTCTCCGAGAATCAGCCCCAGCATTTT.

The table lists this clone with a few counts. This CDR3 is CASSYRPGDTEAFF. CDR3 nucleotides: TGTGCCAGCAGTTATAGACCAGGGGACACTGAAGCTTTCTTT. The chain uses TRBV14 and TRBJ1-1; tentatively, D is TRBD1 (6 bases). The CDR3 runs to 14 residues. With 6 bases removed from V and 3 bases from J, the gap between germline ends came to 14 bases. Germline CDR1 reads SGHDN; CDR2 reads FVKESK.

The V and J genes are TRBV9 and TRBJ1-4; D gene unclear. Looked up from germline, CDR1 is SGDLS and CDR2 is YYNGEE. V lost 3 bases, J lost 0 bases, and 9 bases lay in between. The CDR3 is 15 amino acids. CDR3 bases: TGTGCCAGCAGCGCCGGGTTGCCAACTAATGAAAAACTGTTTTTT. It codes for CASSAGLPTNEKLFF.

With regard to this clone: This sample includes further DNA sequences coding for the same CDR3. This chain joins TRBV19 and TRBJ2-5, with 8 bases matching TRBD2. The CDR3 is made up of 16 amino acids. In germline, CDR1 is LNHDA, CDR2 SQIVND (reference sequence). V dropped 3 bases and J dropped 1; count of bases not matched to a gene: 7. The CDR3 nucleotides are TGTGCCAGTAGTATCGGACTAGCCTTGAGCCAAGAGACCCAGTACTTC. As protein: CASSIGLALSQETQYF.

This clone has just a few counts. The sample holds other DNA sequences that translate to the same CDR3. The chain is built from TRBV5-1 and TRBJ1-6; no clear D gene. The CDR3 length is 15 residues. Per germline, CDR1 SGHRS and CDR2 YFSETQ. V was cut by 4 bases and J by 5 bases, with 13 bases left in between. The CDR3 DNA sequence: TGCGCCAGCAGCCACGGACCGGGAGATAATTCACCCCTCCACTTT. It yields the protein CASSHGPGDNSPLHF.

DNA for the CDR3: TGTGCCAGCAGTAACCACCAGCGGGGGGTCACAGATACGCAGTATTTT. Translated, it gives CASSNHQRGVTDTQYF. The chain recombines TRBV2 with TRBJ2-3, with 9 bases identical to TRBD2. CDR3 length equals 16 residues. The germline CDR1 and CDR2 sequences are SNHLY and FYNNEI. V lost 5 bases, J lost 2 bases, and 8 bases stayed unmatched.

This clone was counted a few times. The genes are TRBV7-3 and TRBJ1-1; D not certain. The CDR3 loop spans 13 amino acids. Per germline, CDR1 SGHTA and CDR2 FQGTGA. The V end was cut by 5 bases, the J end by 5 bases, with 12 bases between. The DNA of the CDR3 is TGTGCCAGCAGCAACGGCGCAGGAACTGAAGCTTTCTTT. Translation gives CASSNGAGTEAFF.

The chain combines TRBV18 with TRBJ1-5; D is uncertain. CDR1 KGHSH and CDR2 LQKENI come from the germline V gene. V was pared by 3 bases and J by 2 bases, with 5 bases between. The CDR3 contains 13 residues. The DNA of the CDR3 is TGTGCCAGCTCACCCCCAGGCAATCAGCCCCAGCATTTT. It encodes CASSPPGNQPQHF.

The rearrangement joins TRBV3-1 (or the pseudogene TRBV3-2) to TRBJ2-3; D perhaps matches TRBD2 (6 bases). V was trimmed by 1 base and J by 1 base, leaving 9 bases between them. This CDR3 region has 15 residues. The germline V gene encodes CDR1 LGHDT and CDR2 YNNKEL (reference sequence). CDR3 coding DNA: TGTGCCAGCAGCCAAGGACTAGGAGGCACAGATACGCAGTATTTT. This gives the protein CASSQGLGGTDTQYF.

The chain recombines TRBV9 with TRBJ1-3; perhaps TRBD1 as D (5 bases). The CDR3 is made up of 16 amino acids. Germline CDR1 and CDR2: SGDLS and YYNGEE. V gave up 3 bases and J gave up 0 bases, with 13 bases separating them. The CDR3 region is CASSALQESSGNTIYF. In nucleotides, the CDR3 is TGTGCCAGCAGCGCCTTACAGGAGAGCTCTGGAAACACCATATATTTT.

The J gene is TRBJ2-2, the V gene TRBV3-1 (or the pseudogene TRBV3-2); 10 nucleotides align to TRBD2. Germline V gene data show CDR1 as LGHDT and CDR2 as YNNKEL (reference sequence). The CDR3 runs 16 residues. V shed 6 bases, J shed 7 bases, and the junction held 11 bases outside the gene matches. CDR3 nucleotides: TGTGCCAGCAGTCCCTCAGCGGGGGGGCGTAACGGGGAGCTGTTTTTT. Protein sequence: CASSPSAGGRNGELFF.

The chain combines TRBV6-2 or TRBV6-3 with TRBJ1-1; 7 bases line up with TRBD1. Germline assignment: CDR1 MNHEY and CDR2 SVGEGT. The CDR3 runs to 16 residues. With 2 bases clipped from V and 1 base from J, the junction kept 7 bases outside the gene matches. The chain's CDR3 is CASSYEFRGANTEAFF. The CDR3 DNA sequence: TGTGCCAGCAGTTACGAGTTCAGGGGGGCGAACACTGAAGCTTTCTTT.

The chain is built from TRBV4-1 and TRBJ2-7, with 7 bases that match TRBD2. The CDR3 has 16 amino acids. After removal of 0 bases from V and 4 bases from J, the junction contained 9 bases not matched to a gene. Germline CDR1 is MGHRA and CDR2 is YSYEKL. The CDR3 region has the DNA TGCGCCAGCAGCCAAGATCGGGGGGATGGTATATACGAGCAGTACTTC. Amino acid sequence: CASSQDRGDGIYEQYF.

With regard to this clone: In the same sample, other DNA sequences code for this CDR3. The rearrangement uses TRBV5-1 and TRBJ2-2; the match to TRBD2 covers 9 bases. Germline CDR1 and CDR2: SGHRS and YFSETQ. The CDR3 is 16 amino acids. V was pared by 1 base and J by 2 bases, with 3 bases of the junction left unmatched. This chain's CDR3 is CASSLRGGVNTGELFF. CDR3 bases: TGCGCCAGCAGCTTGCGCGGGGGGGTTAACACCGGGGAGCTGTTTTTT.

The V gene is TRBV20-1, the J gene TRBJ1-5; D is uncertain. Germline V CDR1 and CDR2: DFQATT, SNEGSKA (reference sequence). This CDR3 region has 15 residues. V lost 3 bases, J lost 2 bases, and 14 bases lay in between. Here the CDR3 DNA reads TGCAGTGCTAGTGACGGGTACTACGGCAATCAGCCCCAGCATTTT. Translation gives CSASDGYYGNQPQHF.

This chain connects TRBV15 to TRBJ2-6; TRBD1 might be the D (6 bases). The germline CDR1 and CDR2 sequences are LNHNV and YYDKDF (reference sequence). V was trimmed by 2 bases and J by 3 bases, leaving 8 bases between them. The CDR3 is 15 residues long. This chain's CDR3 is CATSRQGSGANVLTF. CDR3 DNA: TGTGCCACCAGCAGACAGGGGAGTGGGGCCAACGTCCTGACTTTC.

V is TRBV6-4 and J is TRBJ2-1; TRBD2 matches at 13 bases. There are 17 residues in the CDR3. The J segment lost 0 bases and the V segment lost 4 bases, leaving 3 bases of the junction unmatched. Germline V lookup: CDR1 MRHNA, CDR2 SNTAGT. The CDR3 loop is CASSGGTSGTSYNEQFF. In DNA form, the CDR3 reads TGTGCCAGCAGTGGAGGGACTAGCGGGACCTCCTACAATGAGCAGTTCTTC.

CDR3 protein: CASSPWETETQYF. The CDR3 DNA reads as TGTGCCAGCAGTCCCTGGGAGACGGAGACCCAGTACTTC. This chain joins TRBV6-2 or TRBV6-3 and TRBJ2-5; D might be TRBD2 (5 bases). Germline V CDR1 and CDR2: MNHEY, SVGEGT. CDR3 length equals 13 residues. V lost 5 bases and J 5 bases, leaving 12 bases between the germline ends.